Each of the 16 T cell receptor beta chains below was sequenced from the same sample in a study of T cells in women clearing cervical HPV infection. Assay: immunoSEQ multiplex PCR; the TCRdb copy retains only in-frame clones and omits some. The sample table sets out tens of thousands of clones. The sequenced sample was blood buffy coat. The origin of the receptors is a woman aged 18 to 75 with a cervical HPV16 infection that either progressed to CIN3+ or cleared (not recorded which).

A word on this clone: Sequencing ends 3 residues short of the CDR3 end; the germline J gene provides the rest. This rearrangement joins TRBV9 to TRBJ2-5; unclear D gene. CDR1 is SGDLS and CDR2 is YYNGEE in the germline V gene. The CDR3 is 14 amino acids. The V end was cut by 0 bases, the J end by 0 bases, with 6 bases between. Partial CDR3 DNA: TGTGCCAGCAGCGTAGGAACATACCAAGAGACC. Amino acid sequence: CASSVGTYQET. In full, the CDR3 is CASSVGTYQETQYF.

Note on this clone: Read data end 3 residues before the CDR3 end; the end is taken from the germline J gene. The rearrangement links TRBV18 to TRBJ2-3, with 9 positions matching TRBD2. Germline CDR1 reads KGHSH; CDR2 reads LQKENI. The CDR3 runs 17 residues. The part of the CDR3 DNA that was read is TGTGCCAGCTCACCTCTGGGCCCAGGGACTAGCAATCAGCCG. Amino acid sequence: CASSPLGPGTSNQP. The complete CDR3 sequence is CASSPLGPGTSNQPQYF.

In the case of this clone: The CDR3 goes on 3 residues after the read ends, and that part is filled in from the germline J gene. The gene calls are TRBV20-1 and TRBJ1-2; perhaps TRBD1 as D (6 bases). Germline V gene sequence: CDR1 DFQATT, CDR2 SNEGSKA (reference sequence). Trimming took 7 bases from V and 0 from J, leaving 18 bases between them. The CDR3 totals 15 residues. The sequenced part of the CDR3 DNA is TGCAGTGTCGGGACATTCAGGGGCCCTAACTATGGC. Translated: CSVGTFRGPNYG. The CDR3 in full is CSVGTFRGPNYGYTF.

With respect to this clone: The read ends 3 residues early relative to the CDR3; the germline J gene fills the gap. This chain joins TRBV14 and TRBJ2-7, with 7 positions matching TRBD1. Germline V lookup: CDR1 SGHDN, CDR2 FVKESK. This CDR3 spans 14 amino acids. V was pared by 4 bases and J by 5 bases, with 8 bases of the junction left unmatched. CDR3 DNA, as far as it was read: TGTGCCAGCAGCCGATTGACAGGGTTAGACGAG. It translates to CASSRLTGLDE. The CDR3 in its entirety is CASSRLTGLDEQYF.

A word on this clone: Read data end 3 residues before the CDR3 end; the end is taken from the germline J gene. The chain carries TRBV27 and TRBJ1-5; a weak D match, TRBD1 (6 bases). The CDR3 is 15 amino acids. With 1 base removed from V and 3 bases from J, the gap between germline ends came to 10 bases. Per the germline V gene, CDR1 is MNHEY and CDR2 is SMNVEV (reference sequence). CDR3 bases read: TGTGCCAGCAGTTTATTCAGGGGAACCAATCAGCCC. Translating it yields CASSLFRGTNQP. The CDR3 in full is CASSLFRGTNQPQHF.

In regard to this clone: Sequencing ends 3 residues short of the CDR3 end; the germline J gene provides the rest. This chain connects TRBV18 to TRBJ1-1; maybe TRBD1 (5 bases). The germline V and J ends were trimmed by 3 bases and 6 bases, with 20 bases remaining between them. In germline, CDR1 is KGHSH, CDR2 LQKENI. The CDR3 runs to 16 residues. CDR3 loop: CASSPSRQFRLPEAFF. The CDR3 bases that were read are TGTGCCAGCTCACCTAGTCGACAGTTCCGCCTACCTGAA.

In the case of this clone: The CDR3 end falls 3 residues outside the read, so it is completed with the germline J gene. This chain uses TRBV7-3 with TRBJ2-1; 7 bases are shared with TRBD2. Germline assignment: CDR1 SGHTA and CDR2 FQGTGA. The CDR3 has 14 amino acids. After removal of 0 bases from V and 7 bases from J, the junction contained 3 bases not matched to a gene. Incomplete CDR3 DNA: TGTGCCAGCAGCTTAACCTCTAGCGGAAATGAG. It yields the protein CASSLTSSGNE. The CDR3, in full, reads CASSLTSSGNEQFF.

In the case of this clone: The junction does not match germline at one end; this may be a read error. The read ends 3 residues shy of where the CDR3 ends; the end is completed using the germline J gene. V and J are TRBV4-2 and TRBJ1-1, with 11 bases that match TRBD1. The CDR3 runs 14 residues. Germline assignment: CDR1 LGHNA and CDR2 YNFKEQ. The part of the CDR3 DNA that was read is TGCGCCAGCAGCCGAGGGACAGGGGGCACTGAA. This translates into CASSRGTGGTE. The whole CDR3 reads CASSRGTGGTEAFF.

A word on this clone: The sequenced fragment ends 3 residues before the CDR3 boundary, so the rest is inferred from the germline J gene. V and J are TRBV7-6 and TRBJ1-6, with D maybe TRBD1 (6 bases). The V gene's germline CDR1 is SGHVS and CDR2 FNYEAQ. The CDR3 covers 13 residues. Trimming left V 8 bases short and J 7 bases short, with 12 bases between. The CDR3 DNA, read in part, is TGTGCCAGCGGAGACAGGTTCAATTCACCC. This translates into CASGDRFNSP. The full CDR3 protein reads CASGDRFNSPLHF.

With respect to this clone: From the germline J gene comes the end of the CDR3, since the read stops 3 residues before it. V usage is TRBV29-1 and J usage is TRBJ1-1; D gene uncertain. This CDR3 contains 11 residues. Germline V gene sequence: CDR1 SQVTM, CDR2 ANQGSEA. Incomplete CDR3 DNA: TGCAGCGTTGATGGCAGGCCAGTA. It codes for CSVDGRPV. The full CDR3 sequence reads CSVDGRPVAFF. Filled out from reference TRBV29-1 and TRBJ1-1, the complete variable domain reads SAVISQKPSRDICQRGTSLTIQCQVDSQVTMMFWYRQQPGQSLTLIATANQGSEATYESGFVIDKFPISRPNLTFSTLTVSNMSPEDSSIYLCSVDGRPVAFFGQGTRLTVV.

With regard to this clone: The observed sequence ends 3 residues before the CDR3 terminus, with the missing tail filled in from the germline J gene. The chain couples TRBV13 to TRBJ2-5; weak D call: TRBD2 (5 bases). The germline CDR1 and CDR2 sequences are PRHDT and FYEKMQ (reference sequence). The CDR3 totals 18 residues. Trimming cost V 2 bases and J 1 base, with 20 bases left between them. The sequenced part of the CDR3 DNA is TGTGCCAGCAGCTTAAGTCTTACTCTGGCGGGCCGCCAAGAGACC. This translates into CASSLSLTLAGRQET. The complete CDR3 protein is CASSLSLTLAGRQETQYF. The full variable domain, rest sourced from reference TRBV13 and TRBJ2-5, is AAGVIQSPRHLIKEKRETATLKCYPIPRHDTVYWYQQGPGQDPQFLISFYEKMQSDKGSIPDRFSAQQFSDYHSELNMSSLELGDSALYFCASSLSLTLAGRQETQYFGPGTRLLVL.

Remarks on this clone: Coverage ceases 3 residues before the CDR3 finishes, and the germline J gene fills in the end. The chain uses TRBV5-1 and TRBJ1-4, with a tentative D call TRBD1 (6 bases). Germline V CDR1 and CDR2: SGHRS, YFSETQ. There are 15 residues in the CDR3. V was pared by 1 base and J by 4 bases, with 11 bases between. The covered CDR3 bases are TGCGCCAGCAGCTTGTTAGGGGGAATTAATGAAAAA. Its translation: CASSLLGGINEK. The whole CDR3 is CASSLLGGINEKLFF. The full variable domain, rest sourced from reference TRBV5-1 and TRBJ1-4, is KAGVTQTPRYLIKTRGQQVTLSCSPISGHRSVSWYQQTPGQGLQFLFEYFSETQRNKGNFPGRFSGRQFSNSRSEMNVSTLELGDSALYLCASSLLGGINEKLFFGSGTQLSVL.

About this clone: The CDR3 end falls 3 residues outside the read, so it is completed with the germline J gene. The J gene is TRBJ2-7, the V gene TRBV19; D remains ambiguous. Germline-derived CDR1 and CDR2 are LNHDA and SQIVND (reference sequence). This CDR3 has 14 residues. Between the trimmed V and J ends, which lost 2 bases and 3 bases, there was a span of 11 bases. The CDR3 DNA, read in part, is TGTGCCAGTAGTATAACGGTCGAGAACTACGAG. Translation gives CASSITVENYE. From start to end, the CDR3 is CASSITVENYEQYF.

Note on this clone: The read terminates 3 residues ahead of where the CDR3 ends, so the germline J gene completes it. The V and J genes are TRBV9 and TRBJ2-1, with 7 bases fitting TRBD2. With 0 bases clipped from V and 4 bases from J, the junction kept 4 bases outside the gene matches. The germline V gene has CDR1 SGDLS and CDR2 YYNGEE. CDR3 length: 15 residues. The sequenced part of the CDR3 DNA is TGTGCCAGCAGCGTAGCGGGCGGGGGTTACAATGAG. Amino acid sequence: CASSVAGGGYNE. The CDR3 as a whole reads CASSVAGGGYNEQFF. The full variable domain, rest sourced from reference TRBV9 and TRBJ2-1, is DSGVTQTPKHLITATGQRVTLRCSPRSGDLSVYWYQQSLDQGLQFLIQYYNGEERAKGNILERFSAQQFPDLHSELNLSSLELGDSALYFCASSVAGGGYNEQFFGPGTRLTVL.

On this clone itself: The sequenced fragment ends 3 residues before the CDR3 boundary, so the rest is inferred from the germline J gene. The gene calls are TRBV5-1 and TRBJ2-3, with TRBD2 matching over 8 bases. CDR1 and CDR2 from the germline V gene are SGHRS and YFSETQ. This CDR3 has 15 residues. After removal of 3 bases from V and 4 bases from J, the junction contained 7 bases not matched to a gene. The part of the CDR3 DNA that was read is TGCGCCAGCAGCTCCGCCACTAGCGGCGCAGATACG. Translation gives CASSSATSGADT. The whole CDR3 region reads CASSSATSGADTQYF.

As for this clone: The junction shows a germline mismatch at one end, possibly a read error. The read finishes 3 residues shy of the CDR3 end, and the germline J gene is used to complete it. The chain combines TRBV18 with TRBJ1-1; 7 bases agree with TRBD1. CDR1 is KGHSH, CDR2 LQKENI, per germline. This CDR3 contains 18 residues. CDR3: CASAPPSRGPLAKNIAFF. The sequenced part of the CDR3 DNA is TGTGCCAGCGCACCACCGAGTAGGGGGCCTTTAGCCAAAAACATT.